The T cell receptor (beta chain) under discussion was sequenced for a study of T cell responses to AZD1222 COVID-19 vaccine. The assay was immunoSEQ multiplex PCR, and TCRdb's table has in-frame clones only and misses some. The table shows about 130,000 clones, with 93% occurring only once. Germline CDR1 and CDR2: MNHEY and SVGAGI. The length of the CDR3 is 16 residues. V shed 2 bases, J shed 4 bases, and the junction held 7 bases outside the gene matches. This clonotype originated in an adult in good health. Material: peripheral blood, obtained on day 0 of AZD1222 vaccination. V gene TRBV6-5 combines with J gene TRBJ1-2, with 10 bases that match TRBD1. The chain's CDR3 is CASSYLGTGDTYGYTF. DNA of the CDR3: TGTGCCAGCAGTTACCTCGGGACAGGGGATACCTATGGCTACACCTTC.